The 7 T cell receptor beta chains given below trace back to one sample, sequenced in a study of long-term antiretroviral therapy in people with HIV. Assay version v3.0 of immunoSEQ was used, and it was run at survey level. Some clones are missing from TCRdb's copy, which holds only in-frame ones; the method was immunoSEQ multiplex PCR. The sample yields tens of thousands of clones, approximately 97% seen once. The starting material was unsorted PBMCs, obtained 6.9 years after starting antiretroviral therapy. These receptors originate from a man younger than 40 with HIV.

This clone is a singleton in its sample. V is TRBV6-5 and J is TRBJ1-3; D perhaps matches TRBD1 (5 bases). With 8 bases removed from V and 4 bases from J, the gap between germline ends came to 15 bases. Per germline, CDR1 MNHEY and CDR2 SVGAGI. The CDR3 is made up of 14 amino acids. The CDR3 loop is CASAPTGGGNTIYF. In nucleotides, the CDR3 is TGTGCCAGCGCCCCCACGGGGGGGGGAAACACCATATATTTT.

The genes are TRBV2 and TRBJ2-3; 8 positions match TRBD2. The germline V gene encodes CDR1 SNHLY and CDR2 FYNNEI. The V gene end was trimmed by 1 base and the J gene end by 5 bases; junction bases not matched to a gene: 8. This CDR3 region has 16 residues. Here the CDR3 reads CASSEERLAGGDTQYF. CDR3 sequence (DNA): TGTGCCAGCAGTGAAGAGCGGCTAGCGGGCGGAGATACGCAGTATTTT.

This rearrangement joins TRBV7-2 to TRBJ1-4, with a possible D match to TRBD1 (5 bases). There are 16 residues in the CDR3. The germline V and J ends were trimmed by 1 base and 4 bases, with 13 bases remaining between them. Germline assignment: CDR1 SGHTA and CDR2 FQGNSA. The CDR3 DNA sequence: TGTGCCAGCAGCTTAGGGGACGCGGGGTTTAATGAAAAACTGTTTTTT. This codes for CASSLGDAGFNEKLFF.

The chain employs TRBV5-5 and TRBJ2-3; D gene unclear. Germline CDR1 and CDR2: SGHKS and YYEKEE (reference sequence). The V gene lost 0 bases and the J gene lost 4 bases, with 3 bases spanning the gap. This CDR3 has 12 amino acids. The CDR3 loop is CASSLDSDTQYF. The CDR3 nucleotides read TGTGCCAGCAGCTTGGATTCAGATACGCAGTATTTT.

The V and J genes are TRBV2 and TRBJ1-4; D gene uncertain. The V end was cut by 4 bases, the J end by 2 bases, with 8 bases between. This CDR3 has 14 residues. Germline assignment: CDR1 SNHLY and CDR2 FYNNEI. In DNA form, the CDR3 reads TGTGCCAGCAGTGGTCTTAGGACTAATGAAAAACTGTTTTTT. Amino acid sequence: CASSGLRTNEKLFF.

The rearrangement joins TRBV27 to TRBJ1-5; D is perhaps TRBD1 (5 bases). This CDR3 has 15 residues. Germline values: CDR1 MNHEY, CDR2 SMNVEV (reference sequence). Between the trimmed V and J ends, which lost 5 bases and 4 bases, there was a span of 15 bases. CDR3 amino acids: CASSPPGGRNQPQHF. The DNA for the CDR3 is TGTGCCAGCAGTCCCCCTGGGGGACGGAATCAGCCCCAGCATTTT.

The rearrangement joins TRBV13 to TRBJ2-2; weak D call: TRBD2 (6 bases). The germline V gene encodes CDR1 PRHDT and CDR2 FYEKMQ (reference sequence). V was cut by 0 bases and J by 4 bases, with 6 bases left in between. This CDR3 comprises 14 residues. This CDR3 reads CASSLGAGTGELFF. The DNA for the CDR3 is TGTGCCAGCAGCTTAGGAGCGGGCACCGGGGAGCTGTTTTTT. The variable domain in full, with the rest retrieved from reference TRBV13 and TRBJ2-2, is AAGVIQSPRHLIKEKRETATLKCYPIPRHDTVYWYQQGPGQDPQFLISFYEKMQSDKGSIPDRFSAQQFSDYHSELNMSSLELGDSALYFCASSLGAGTGELFFGEGSRLTVL.